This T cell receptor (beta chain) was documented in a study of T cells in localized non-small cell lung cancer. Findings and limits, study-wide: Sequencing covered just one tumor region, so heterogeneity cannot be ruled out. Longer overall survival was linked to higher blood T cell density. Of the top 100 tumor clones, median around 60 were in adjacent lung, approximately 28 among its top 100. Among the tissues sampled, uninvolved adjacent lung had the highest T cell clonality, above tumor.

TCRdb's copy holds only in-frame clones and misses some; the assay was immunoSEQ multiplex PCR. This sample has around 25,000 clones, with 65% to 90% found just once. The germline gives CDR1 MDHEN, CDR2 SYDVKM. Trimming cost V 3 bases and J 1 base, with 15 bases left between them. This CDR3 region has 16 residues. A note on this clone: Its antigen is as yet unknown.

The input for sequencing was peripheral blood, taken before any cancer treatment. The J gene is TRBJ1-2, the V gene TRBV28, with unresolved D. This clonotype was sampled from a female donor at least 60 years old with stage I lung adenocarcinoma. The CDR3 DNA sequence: TGTGCCAGCAGTTTCCGGCAGCCTAAATTTAACTATGGCTACACCTTC. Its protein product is CASSFRQPKFNYGYTF.